The 28 T cell receptor beta chains below come from one sample, sequenced in a study of blood T cell repertoires in COVID-19. Data came from immunoSEQ multiplex PCR; TCRdb stores just in-frame clones and leaves some out. The repertoire holds about 250,000 clones, with 82% as singletons. The material sequenced was PBMCs or T cells enriched from blood (not recorded which). These receptors were obtained from a man aged 35 to 55 who had been exposed to COVID-19.

This clone showed up just once. The V and J genes are TRBV5-1 and TRBJ2-5; TRBD2 matches 7 bases. V lost 3 bases and J lost 4; bases outside the gene matches: 3. This CDR3 spans 13 amino acids. CDR1 is SGHRS and CDR2 is YFSETQ in the germline V gene. The CDR3 bases are TGCGCCAGCAGCTCCAGCGGGATAGAGACCCAGTACTTC. Amino acids: CASSSSGIETQYF.

The chain recombines TRBV6-5 with TRBJ2-7, with D tentatively TRBD2 (6 bases). V was cut by 11 bases and J by 0 bases, with 14 bases left in between. Germline CDR1 MNHEY, CDR2 SVGAGI. The CDR3 is 13 residues long. CDR3 loop: CAGGIAVSYEQYF. The CDR3 DNA sequence: TGTGCCGGGGGGATAGCCGTCTCCTACGAGCAGTACTTC.

In the case of this clone: One end of the junction fails to match germline, which may point to a read error. The chain couples TRBV18 to TRBJ2-5; TRBD2 is a possible D gene (5 bases). This CDR3 has 15 amino acids. The germline V gene has CDR1 KGHSH and CDR2 LQKENI. The CDR3 coding sequence is TGTGCCAGCACACCCAGCGGCAGGATGCAAGAGACCCAGTACTTC. Amino acids: CASTPSGRMQETQYF.

The J gene is TRBJ2-3, the V gene TRBV24-1; 8 bases map to TRBD2. In germline, CDR1 is KGHDR, CDR2 SFDVKD. The CDR3 is 19 amino acids. The ends lost 1 base at V and 8 bases at J; junction bases unmatched: 19. CDR3 DNA: TGTGCCACCAGTGATTTCCAGCCTCTAGCGGGTGCGGTCCCTGGTACGCAGTATTTT. Translation: CATSDFQPLAGAVPGTQYF.

The V call is TRBV7-2, the J call TRBJ1-5, with a weak D call TRBD1 (6 bases). Trimming shortened V by 1 base and J by 1 base, and 8 bases separated the two germline ends. The CDR3 loop spans 15 amino acids. Germline V gives CDR1 SGHTA, CDR2 FQGNSA. The CDR3 is CASSLVTGSNQPQHF. The CDR3 DNA is TGTGCCAGCAGCTTAGTAACAGGGAGCAATCAGCCCCAGCATTTT.

The V call is TRBV10-3, the J call TRBJ2-1, with 13 positions matching TRBD2. There are 17 residues in the CDR3. Germline V gives CDR1 ENHRY, CDR2 SYGVKD. Germline trimming cut 6 bases from V and 5 bases from J; bases unmatched to any gene: 10. DNA of the CDR3: TGTGCCATCAGCGACAACCAGGGACTAGCGGGAAACAATGAGCAGTTCTTC. Protein: CAISDNQGLAGNNEQFF.

V is TRBV19 and J is TRBJ1-3; 8 bases align to TRBD1. This CDR3 spans 15 amino acids. CDR1 is LNHDA, CDR2 SQIVND, per germline (reference sequence). The trim removed 9 bases at V and 0 bases at J, leaving 7 bases unmatched. The CDR3 coding sequence is TGTGCCAGACTCGGACAGGGACACTCTGGAAACACCATATATTTT. Its protein is CARLGQGHSGNTIYF.

This clone was counted only a few times. The rearrangement uses TRBV7-2 and TRBJ1-5; 7 bases match TRBD1. Trimming took 5 bases from V and 3 from J; bases not matched to a gene: 4. The CDR3 is made up of 14 amino acids. Germline V gives CDR1 SGHTA, CDR2 FQGNSA. For the CDR3, the DNA is TGTGCCAGCAGCACGGGACAGTCCAATCAGCCCCAGCATTTT. Amino acid sequence: CASSTGQSNQPQHF.

This rearrangement joins TRBV12-3 or TRBV12-4 to TRBJ1-1; D is ambiguous. The V gene lost 7 bases and the J gene lost 2 bases, with 11 bases spanning the gap. The CDR3 loop spans 13 amino acids. CDR3 amino acids: CASKPEVNTEAFF. The DNA for the CDR3 is TGTGCCAGCAAACCGGAGGTAAACACTGAAGCTTTCTTT.

This clone came up a few times. The rearrangement uses TRBV7-3 and TRBJ2-1, with D maybe TRBD2 (6 bases). Germline loops: CDR1 SGHTA, CDR2 FQGTGA. Trimming took off 4 bases at V and 6 bases at J, with 19 bases between the two ends. This CDR3 region has 16 residues. Here the CDR3 DNA reads TGTGCCAGCAGCTCCATTCAAGCGGGCGGGGTCAATGAGCAGTTCTTC. Translation gives CASSSIQAGGVNEQFF. Together with reference TRBV7-3 and TRBJ2-1, the CDR3 gives the full variable domain: GAGVSQTPSNKVTEKGKYVELRCDPISGHTALYWYRQSLGQGPEFLIYFQGTGAADDSGLPNDRFFAVRPEGSVSTLKIQRTERGDSAVYLCASSSIQAGGVNEQFFGPGTRLTVL.

As concerns this clone: The missing conserved phenylalanine or tryptophan at the end of this CDR3 makes a read error likely. It is unclear where the CDR3 begins or ends on the DNA, so no DNA is shown, and the CDR3 is as TCRdb lists it. V and J are TRBV12-3 or TRBV12-4 and TRBJ2-7; the table assigns TRBD2, which was not confirmed against the DNA. A total of 13 residues make up the CDR3, ends included. The CDR3 sequence: CASSPRSGSVLSI.

The rearrangement joins TRBV25-1 to TRBJ2-1, with D unclear. Germline CDR1 and CDR2: MGHDK and SYGVNS. The V gene lost 1 base and the J gene lost 8 bases, with 6 bases spanning the gap. This CDR3 region has 12 residues. The CDR3 DNA reads TGTGCCAGCAGTGAATCCGTCCATGAGCAGTTCTTC. Translating it yields CASSESVHEQFF.

This clone came up a few times. The V gene is TRBV28, the J gene TRBJ1-2; 7 bases fit TRBD1. The CDR3 covers 13 residues. Germline values: CDR1 MDHEN, CDR2 SYDVKM. V lost 5 bases to trimming and J lost 7 bases; unmatched junction nucleotides: 7. CDR3 nucleotides: TGTGCCAGCAGTCTCCCGGACAGGCCTGGCTACACCTTC. This translates into CASSLPDRPGYTF.

For the CDR3, the DNA is TGCGCCAGCAGTGATGCGGGAGGTTCGCGGGAGCAGTACTTC. It specifies CASSDAGGSREQYF. The rearrangement uses TRBV10-1 and TRBJ2-7, with 8 bases that match TRBD2. This CDR3 is 14 amino acids long. From germline, CDR1 is WNHNN and CDR2 SYGVQD (reference sequence). The trim removed 3 bases at V and 7 bases at J, leaving 8 bases unmatched.

The rearrangement uses TRBV19 and TRBJ2-2, with 12 bases aligning to TRBD2. Germline V gene data show CDR1 as LNHDA and CDR2 as SQIVND (reference sequence). This CDR3 is built from 17 residues. The trim removed 5 bases at V and 6 bases at J, leaving 10 bases unmatched. The CDR3 sequence: CASSESLGLAGSGELFF. CDR3 DNA: TGTGCCAGTAGTGAAAGCCTCGGACTAGCGGGATCCGGGGAGCTGTTTTTT.

The chain uses TRBV5-6 and TRBJ2-1; 9 bases map to TRBD2. From germline, CDR1 is SGHDT and CDR2 YYEEEE. V dropped 2 bases and J dropped 8; count of bases not matched to a gene: 2. The CDR3 totals 13 residues. The DNA for the CDR3 is TGTGCCAGCAGCTTAGGGACTAGCTATGAGCAGTTCTTC. Protein product: CASSLGTSYEQFF.

V gene TRBV5-4 combines with J gene TRBJ2-5; 9 bases line up with TRBD1. This CDR3 is 15 amino acids long. Trimming cost V 5 bases and J 5 bases; bases outside gene matches: 10. Germline loops: CDR1 SGHNT, CDR2 YYREEE (reference sequence). CDR3 amino acids: CASSPTGTGPETQYF. The CDR3, as DNA: TGTGCCAGCAGTCCAACCGGGACAGGGCCGGAGACCCAGTACTTC.

The rearrangement joins TRBV7-2 to TRBJ1-1; weak D call: TRBD1 (5 bases). Germline loops: CDR1 SGHTA, CDR2 FQGNSA. Trimming removed 4 bases from V and 1 base from J, with 7 bases in between. The CDR3 covers 13 residues. The CDR3 bases are TGTGCCAGCAGCTGGACATGGAACACTGAAGCTTTCTTT. Protein sequence: CASSWTWNTEAFF.

This sequence joins TRBV11-2 and TRBJ1-5, with 9 positions matching TRBD1. Per the germline V gene, CDR1 is SGHAT and CDR2 is FQNNGV. Trimming at V came to 3 bases and at J to 6 bases, leaving 6 bases not matched to a gene. The CDR3 runs to 15 residues. CDR3 residues: CASSFSGQGGQPQHF. CDR3 DNA: TGTGCCAGCAGCTTTTCGGGACAGGGCGGTCAGCCCCAGCATTTT.

V usage is TRBV9 and J usage is TRBJ1-5; 11 nucleotides line up with TRBD1. This CDR3 spans 21 amino acids. Per the germline V gene, CDR1 is SGDLS and CDR2 is YYNGEE. The trim removed 0 bases at V and 2 bases at J, leaving 16 bases unmatched. CDR3 in DNA: TGTGCCAGCAGCGTAGAGGGACCCGGGACAGGGGGAAGAGGGGGCAATCAGCCCCAGCATTTT. Translating gives CASSVEGPGTGGRGGNQPQHF.

A note on this clone: A read error may produce the germline difference seen at one junction end. The CDR3 reads CASSLARLRGSNTEAFF. The CDR3 bases are TGTGCTAGCAGCTTAGCCCGGCTGAGGGGGTCGAACACTGAAGCTTTCTTT. The chain employs TRBV7-7 and TRBJ1-1; D possibly corresponds to TRBD1 (6 bases). The CDR3 has 17 residues. Per the germline V gene, CDR1 is SSHAT and CDR2 is FNYEAQ (reference sequence). The variable domain in full, completed from reference TRBV7-7 and TRBJ1-1, reads GAGVSQSPRYKVTKRGQDVTLRCDPISSHATLYWYQQALGQGPEFLTYFNYEAQPDKSGLPSDRFSAERPEGSISTLTIQRTEQRDSAMYRCASSLARLRGSNTEAFFGQGTRLTVV.

This clone was detected ten times or more. The CDR3 region is CAWGQGLAEAFF. DNA for the CDR3: TGTGCCTGGGGACAGGGTCTCGCTGAAGCTTTCTTT. The chain is built from TRBV30 and TRBJ1-1, with 8 positions matching TRBD1. After removal of 5 bases from V and 6 bases from J, the junction contained 5 bases not matched to a gene. Per the germline V gene, CDR1 is GTSNPN and CDR2 is SVGIG (reference sequence). The length of the CDR3 is 12 residues.

This chain connects TRBV9 to TRBJ1-3, with D possibly matching TRBD1 (5 bases). The CDR3 has 15 amino acids. Between the trimmed V and J ends, which lost 3 bases and 2 bases, there was a span of 12 bases. Germline CDR1 and CDR2: SGDLS and YYNGEE. CDR3 bases: TGTGCCAGCAGCGCGATCGTGGGGCCTGGAAACACCATATATTTT. The encoded protein is CASSAIVGPGNTIYF. The entire variable domain, with the rest obtained from reference TRBV9 and TRBJ1-3, is as follows: DSGVTQTPKHLITATGQRVTLRCSPRSGDLSVYWYQQSLDQGLQFLIQYYNGEERAKGNILERFSAQQFPDLHSELNLSSLELGDSALYFCASSAIVGPGNTIYFGEGSWLTVV.

CDR3 protein: CASSPRQGAYEQYF. For the CDR3, the DNA is TGTGCCAGCAGCCCCCGACAGGGAGCCTACGAGCAGTACTTC. The chain recombines TRBV7-9 with TRBJ2-7; 7 positions match TRBD1. Germline lookup yields CDR1 SEHNR and CDR2 FQNEAQ (reference sequence). There are 14 residues in the CDR3. V lost 5 bases and J lost 2; bases outside the gene matches: 6.

J is TRBJ2-7 and V is TRBV19, with 8 bases aligning to TRBD1. V trimming: 4 bases; J trimming: 3 bases; junction bases outside the gene matches: 2. CDR3 length: 13 amino acids. Per germline, CDR1 LNHDA and CDR2 SQIVND (reference sequence). CDR3 amino acids: CASSTGQGYEQYF. The CDR3 DNA reads TGTGCCAGTAGTACCGGACAGGGCTACGAGCAGTACTTC.

The CDR3 loop reads CASSEWRGIAKNIQYF. The CDR3 nucleotides are TGTGCCAGCAGTGAATGGCGAGGTATAGCCAAAAACATTCAGTACTTC. The J gene is TRBJ2-4, the V gene TRBV6-1; D unclear. The CDR3 has 16 amino acids. Trimming removed 2 bases from V and 0 bases from J, with 11 bases in between. Germline CDR1 is MNHNS and CDR2 is SASEGT.

This clone was observed a handful of times. The V call is TRBV18, the J call TRBJ1-1, with 7 bases identical to TRBD1. CDR3 length: 13 amino acids. V dropped 2 bases and J dropped 8; count of bases not matched to a gene: 5. CDR1 is KGHSH, CDR2 LQKENI, per germline. Here the CDR3 DNA reads TGTGCCAGCTCACCAGCGGGACAGACCGAAGCTTTCTTT. Its translation is CASSPAGQTEAFF.

This chain uses TRBV27 with TRBJ1-1; 9 bases fit TRBD1. There are 17 residues in the CDR3. The V gene's germline CDR1 is MNHEY and CDR2 SMNVEV (reference sequence). Trimming took 1 base from V and 5 from J; bases not matched to a gene: 11. CDR3 bases: TGTGCCAGCAGTTTATTAAGGGTAGGACAGGGGAGGACTGAAGCTTTCTTT. Protein product: CASSLLRVGQGRTEAFF.